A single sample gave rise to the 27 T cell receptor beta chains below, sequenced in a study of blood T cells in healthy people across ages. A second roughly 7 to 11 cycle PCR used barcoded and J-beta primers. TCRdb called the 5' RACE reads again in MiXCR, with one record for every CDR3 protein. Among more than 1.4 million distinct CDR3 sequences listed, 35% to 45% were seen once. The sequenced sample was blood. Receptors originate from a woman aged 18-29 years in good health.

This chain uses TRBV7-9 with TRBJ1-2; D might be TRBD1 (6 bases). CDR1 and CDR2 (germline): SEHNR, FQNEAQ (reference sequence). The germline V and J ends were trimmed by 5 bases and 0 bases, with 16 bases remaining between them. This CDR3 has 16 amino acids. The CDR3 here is CASSRRGGLSNYGYTF. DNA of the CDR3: TGTGCCAGCAGCCGTAGGGGGGGCTTATCTAACTATGGCTACACCTTC.

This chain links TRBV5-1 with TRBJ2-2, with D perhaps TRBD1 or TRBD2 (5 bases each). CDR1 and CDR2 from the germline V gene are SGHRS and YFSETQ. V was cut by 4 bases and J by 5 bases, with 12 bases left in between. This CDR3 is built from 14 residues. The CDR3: CASSPFEGTGELFF. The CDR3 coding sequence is TGCGCCAGCAGCCCCTTTGAGGGGACCGGGGAGCTGTTTTTT.

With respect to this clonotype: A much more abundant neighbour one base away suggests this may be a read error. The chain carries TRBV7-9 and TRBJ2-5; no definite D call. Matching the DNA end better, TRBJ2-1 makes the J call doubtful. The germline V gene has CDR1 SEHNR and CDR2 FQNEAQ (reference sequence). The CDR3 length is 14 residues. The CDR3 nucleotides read TGTGCCAGCAGCCTGTCAGGATTCCAAGAGACCCAGTTCTTC. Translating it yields CASSLSGFQETQFF.

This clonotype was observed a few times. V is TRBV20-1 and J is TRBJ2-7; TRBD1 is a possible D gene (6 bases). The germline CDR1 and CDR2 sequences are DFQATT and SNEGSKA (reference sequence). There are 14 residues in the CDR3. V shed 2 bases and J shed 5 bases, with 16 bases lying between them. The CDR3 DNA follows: TGCAGTGCTAGACCCAACAGGGTTGTCAACGAGCAGTACTTC. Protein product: CSARPNRVVNEQYF.

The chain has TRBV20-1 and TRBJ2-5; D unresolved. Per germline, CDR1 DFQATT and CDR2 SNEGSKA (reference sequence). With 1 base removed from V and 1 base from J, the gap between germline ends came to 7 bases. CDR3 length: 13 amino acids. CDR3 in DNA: TGCAGTGCTAGAGCTGACTTCCAAGAGACCCAGTACTTC. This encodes CSARADFQETQYF.

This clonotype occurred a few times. As DNA, the CDR3 is TGTGCCAGCAGTTACTCGAGAGGATCAGGGCCAACTTATGGCTACACCTTC. It is translated as CASSYSRGSGPTYGYTF. The chain is built from TRBV6-2 or TRBV6-3 and TRBJ1-2; the D gene is possibly TRBD1 (5 bases). The CDR3 runs to 17 residues. Trimming took off 0 bases at V and 5 bases at J, with 19 bases between the two ends. Per germline, CDR1 MNHEY and CDR2 SVGEGT.

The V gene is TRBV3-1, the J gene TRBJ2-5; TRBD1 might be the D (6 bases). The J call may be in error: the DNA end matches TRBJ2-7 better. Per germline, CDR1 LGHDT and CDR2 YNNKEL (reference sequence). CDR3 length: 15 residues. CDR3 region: CAIQARTEKYYEQYF. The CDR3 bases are TGTGCCATTCAGGCTCGGACAGAAAAGTACTACGAGCAGTACTTC.

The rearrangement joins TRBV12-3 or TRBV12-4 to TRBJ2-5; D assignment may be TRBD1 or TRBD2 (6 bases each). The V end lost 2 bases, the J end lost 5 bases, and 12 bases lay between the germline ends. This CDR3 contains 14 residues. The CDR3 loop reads CASSLRGARETQYF. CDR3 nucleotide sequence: TGTGCCAGCAGTTTAAGGGGGGCGCGGGAGACCCAGTACTTC.

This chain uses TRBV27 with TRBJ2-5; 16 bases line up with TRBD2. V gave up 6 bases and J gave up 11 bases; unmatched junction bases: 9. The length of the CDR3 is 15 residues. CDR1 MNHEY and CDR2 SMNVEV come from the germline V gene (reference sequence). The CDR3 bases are TGTGCCAGCAGGGGACTAGCGGGAGGGCTCGGAGAGCAGTACTTC. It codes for CASRGLAGGLGEQYF.

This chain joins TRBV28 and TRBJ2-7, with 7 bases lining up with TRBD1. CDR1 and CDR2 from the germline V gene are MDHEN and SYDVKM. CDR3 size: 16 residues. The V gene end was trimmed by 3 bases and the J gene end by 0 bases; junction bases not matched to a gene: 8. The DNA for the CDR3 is TGTGCCAGCAGTTTTAAGACCGGGACAGTCTCCTACGAGCAGTACTTC. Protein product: CASSFKTGTVSYEQYF.

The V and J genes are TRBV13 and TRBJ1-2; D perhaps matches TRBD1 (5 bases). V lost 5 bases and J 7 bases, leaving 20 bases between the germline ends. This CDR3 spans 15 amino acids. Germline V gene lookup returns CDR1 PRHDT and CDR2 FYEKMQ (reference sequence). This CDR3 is CASSPPRREERGYTF. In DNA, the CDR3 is TGTGCCAGCAGCCCCCCCCGCAGGGAAGAGCGTGGCTACACCTTC.

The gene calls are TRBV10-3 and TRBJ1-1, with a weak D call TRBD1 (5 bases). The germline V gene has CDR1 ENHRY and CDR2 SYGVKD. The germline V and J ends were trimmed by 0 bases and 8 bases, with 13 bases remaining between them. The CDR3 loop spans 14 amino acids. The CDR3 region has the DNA TGTGCCATCAGTGAGTCGACTCGGGGGGACGAAGCTTTCTTT. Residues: CAISESTRGDEAFF.

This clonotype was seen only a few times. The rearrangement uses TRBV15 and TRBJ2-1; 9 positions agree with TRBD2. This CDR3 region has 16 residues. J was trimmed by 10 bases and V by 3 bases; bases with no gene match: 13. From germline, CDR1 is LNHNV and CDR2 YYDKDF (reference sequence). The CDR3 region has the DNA TGTGCCACCAGCAGGGTTAGCGGGGGACCGTTATCGGAGCAGTTCTTC. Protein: CATSRVSGGPLSEQFF.

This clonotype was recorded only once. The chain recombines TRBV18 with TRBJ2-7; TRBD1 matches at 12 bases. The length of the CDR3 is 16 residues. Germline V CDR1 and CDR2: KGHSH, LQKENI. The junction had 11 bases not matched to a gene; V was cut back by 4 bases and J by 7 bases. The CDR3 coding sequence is TGTGCCAGCTCACAGATCCGGGACAGGGGGCGCGATGAGCAGTACTTC. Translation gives CASSQIRDRGRDEQYF.

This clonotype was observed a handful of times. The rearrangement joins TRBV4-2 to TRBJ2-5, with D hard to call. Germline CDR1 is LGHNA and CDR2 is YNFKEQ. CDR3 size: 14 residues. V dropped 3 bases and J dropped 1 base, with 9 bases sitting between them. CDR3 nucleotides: TGTGCCAGCAGCCATCTCGGGTCCCAAGAGACCCAGTACTTC. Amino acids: CASSHLGSQETQYF.

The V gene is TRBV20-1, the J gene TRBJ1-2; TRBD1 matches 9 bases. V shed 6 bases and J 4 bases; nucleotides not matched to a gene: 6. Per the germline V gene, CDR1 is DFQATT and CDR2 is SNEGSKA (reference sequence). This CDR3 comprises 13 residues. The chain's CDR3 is CSAHTGGIYGYTF. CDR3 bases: TGCAGTGCCCATACAGGGGGCATCTATGGCTACACCTTC.

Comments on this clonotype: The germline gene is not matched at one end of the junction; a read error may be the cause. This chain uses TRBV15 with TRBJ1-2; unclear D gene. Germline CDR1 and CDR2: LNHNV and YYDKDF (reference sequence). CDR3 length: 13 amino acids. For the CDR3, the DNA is TGTGCCACCAGCAGAGTTCCGGACTATGACTACACCTTC. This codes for CATSRVPDYDYTF.

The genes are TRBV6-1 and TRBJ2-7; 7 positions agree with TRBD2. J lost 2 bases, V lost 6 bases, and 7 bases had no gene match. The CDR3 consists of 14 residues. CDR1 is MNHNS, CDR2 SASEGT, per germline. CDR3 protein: CASRESGLAYEQYF. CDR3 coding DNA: TGTGCCAGCAGGGAATCCGGACTAGCCTACGAGCAGTACTTC.

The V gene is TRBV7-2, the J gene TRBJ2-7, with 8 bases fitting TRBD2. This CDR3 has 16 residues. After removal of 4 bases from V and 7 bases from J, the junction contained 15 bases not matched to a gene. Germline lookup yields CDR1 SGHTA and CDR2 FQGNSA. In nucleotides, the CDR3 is TGTGCCAGCAGCTCCCAACTAGCGGCTAACTACAATGAGCAGTACTTC. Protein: CASSSQLAANYNEQYF.

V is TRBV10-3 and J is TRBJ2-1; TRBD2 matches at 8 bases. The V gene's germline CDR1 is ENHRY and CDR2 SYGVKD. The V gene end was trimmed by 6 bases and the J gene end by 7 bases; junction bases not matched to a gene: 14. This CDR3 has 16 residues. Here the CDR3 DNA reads TGTGCCATCAGACCCCAGAGCGGGAGCCCCGGGAATGAGCAGTTCTTC. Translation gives CAIRPQSGSPGNEQFF.

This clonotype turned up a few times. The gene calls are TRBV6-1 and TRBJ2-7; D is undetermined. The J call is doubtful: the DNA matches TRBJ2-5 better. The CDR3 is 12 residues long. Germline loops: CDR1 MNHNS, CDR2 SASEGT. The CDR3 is CASSEGIQTQYF. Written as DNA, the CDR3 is TGTGCCAGCAGTGAAGGGATCCAGACCCAGTACTTC.

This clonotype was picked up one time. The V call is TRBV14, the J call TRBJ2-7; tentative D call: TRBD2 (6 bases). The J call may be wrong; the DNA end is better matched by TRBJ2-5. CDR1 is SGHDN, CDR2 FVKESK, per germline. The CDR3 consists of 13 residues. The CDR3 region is CASSHPAGETQYF. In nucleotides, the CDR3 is TGTGCCAGCAGCCACCCCGCGGGGGAGACCCAGTACTTC.

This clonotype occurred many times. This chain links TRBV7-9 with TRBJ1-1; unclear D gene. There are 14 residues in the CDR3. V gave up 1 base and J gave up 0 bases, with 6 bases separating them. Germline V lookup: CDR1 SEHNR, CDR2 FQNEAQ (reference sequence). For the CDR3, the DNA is TGTGCCAGCAGCTTAGTTTCCATGAACACTGAAGCTTTCTTT. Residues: CASSLVSMNTEAFF. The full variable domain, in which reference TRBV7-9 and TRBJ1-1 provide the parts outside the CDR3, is DTGVSQNPRHKITKRGQNVTFRCDPISEHNRLYWYRQTLGQGPEFLTYFQNEAQLEKSRLLSDRFSAERPKGSFSTLEIQRTEQGDSAMYLCASSLVSMNTEAFFGQGTRLTVV.

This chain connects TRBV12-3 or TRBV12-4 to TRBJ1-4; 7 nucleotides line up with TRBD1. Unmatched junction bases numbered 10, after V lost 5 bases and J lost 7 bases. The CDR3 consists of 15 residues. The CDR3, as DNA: TGTGCCAGCAGTATCCAGGGGGAGGCGGGTGAAAAACTGTTTTTT. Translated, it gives CASSIQGEAGEKLFF.

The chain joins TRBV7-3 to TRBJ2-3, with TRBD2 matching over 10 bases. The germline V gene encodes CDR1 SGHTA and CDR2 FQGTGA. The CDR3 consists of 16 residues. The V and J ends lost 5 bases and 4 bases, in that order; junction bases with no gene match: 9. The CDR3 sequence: CASSPHSGRAPDTQYF. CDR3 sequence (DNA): TGTGCCAGCAGCCCCCACAGCGGGAGGGCCCCAGATACGCAGTATTTT.

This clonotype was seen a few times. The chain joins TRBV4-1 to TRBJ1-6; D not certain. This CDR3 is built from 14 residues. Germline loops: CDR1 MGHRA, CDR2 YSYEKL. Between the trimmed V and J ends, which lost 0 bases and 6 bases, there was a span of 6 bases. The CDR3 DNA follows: TGCGCCAGCAGCCAAGACCCCGTTAATTCACCCCTCCACTTT. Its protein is CASSQDPVNSPLHF.

This CDR3 reads CASIRQGALTGELFF. CDR3 DNA: TGTGCCAGCATCCGGCAGGGGGCGCTTACCGGGGAGCTGTTTTTT. This chain links TRBV28 with TRBJ2-2; the match to TRBD1 covers 8 bases. The CDR3 sequence is 15 residues long. V shed 7 bases, J shed 5 bases, and the junction held 9 bases outside the gene matches. The germline gives CDR1 MDHEN, CDR2 SYDVKM.